The 3 T cell receptor beta chains in this list originate from one sample, sequenced in a study of blood T cell repertoires in COVID-19. The protocol was immunoSEQ multiplex PCR, while the TCRdb copy is restricted to in-frame clones and leaves out a portion. The table shows roughly 330,000 clones, with around 87% occurring only once. Material: PBMCs or T cells enriched from blood (not recorded which). All receptors come from a woman aged 25-40 years who had recovered from COVID-19.

This chain connects TRBV7-8 to TRBJ2-3; the D gene is possibly TRBD1 (5 bases). Germline values: CDR1 SGHVS, CDR2 FQNEAQ. V gave up 3 bases and J gave up 7 bases, with 11 bases separating them. This CDR3 is 13 amino acids long. CDR3 amino acids: CASSLVPGNTQYF. The CDR3 DNA follows: TGTGCCAGCAGCTTGGTTCCAGGGAATACGCAGTATTTT. The entire variable domain, with the rest obtained from reference TRBV7-8 and TRBJ2-3, is as follows: GAGVSQSPRYKVAKRGQDVALRCDPISGHVSLFWYQQALGQGPEFLTYFQNEAQLDKSGLPSDRFFAERPEGSVSTLKIQRTQQEDSAVYLCASSLVPGNTQYFGPGTRLTVL.

This clone is a singleton in its sample. The chain couples TRBV2 to TRBJ1-4; no reliable D call. V was clipped by 5 bases and J by 4 bases, with 11 bases between them. From germline, CDR1 is SNHLY and CDR2 FYNNEI. This CDR3 has 14 residues. In nucleotides, the CDR3 is TGTGCCAGCAGTACCACTATAAGTAATGAAAAACTGTTTTTT. Amino acid sequence: CASSTTISNEKLFF.

The chain has TRBV2 and TRBJ1-6, with D tentatively TRBD1 (5 bases). The CDR3 consists of 14 residues. Per germline, CDR1 SNHLY and CDR2 FYNNEI. Trimming cost V 11 bases and J 10 bases, with 21 bases left between them. The CDR3 spells CADRVGLRDSPLHF. CDR3 nucleotides: TGTGCCGATCGGGTGGGGCTCAGAGACTCACCCCTCCACTTT.